This T cell receptor (beta chain) was captured in a study of blood T cell repertoires in COVID-19. Study in general: The origin of the acute and convalescent COVID-19 samples was the United States, Italy and Spain.

The study assigned cohorts using participant-reported clinical history. Symptom resolution, clearance, or two negative PCRs marked the recovered donors of Cohort 3. Study processing details: From reference gene primer amplification, estimates of nucleated cell counts were derived. TCRdb keeps only in-frame clones here, not all; method: immunoSEQ multiplex PCR. V, J and clone size derive from that table, while D and trimming were established from the DNA sequence. The table shows hundreds of thousands of clones, with under 95% occurring only once. Germline V gene sequence: CDR1 SGHTA, CDR2 FQGNSA. Between the trimmed V and J ends, which lost 5 bases and 5 bases, there was a span of 11 bases. This CDR3 has 13 residues.

The sample taken for sequencing was PBMCs or T cells enriched from blood (not recorded which). This clonotype was obtained from a man between 60 and 75 years old who had recovered from COVID-19. The genes are TRBV7-2 and TRBJ2-3; D possibly corresponds to TRBD2 (6 bases). The CDR3 is CASSQGGEDTQYF. The CDR3 nucleotides are TGTGCCAGCAGCCAGGGCGGGGAAGATACGCAGTATTTT.